The clone carrying this T cell receptor (beta chain) was seen more than once but under ten times. Via MiXCR, TCRdb re-called the RT-PCR reads, giving one row per CDR3 protein. The table shows 550,000 to 750,000 distinct CDR3 sequences, with 14% occurring only once. Germline V gene lookup returns CDR1 SGHAT and CDR2 FQNNGV. Trimming removed 4 bases at V and 1 base at J, with 13 bases between. There are 15 residues in the CDR3. The sample comprised memory CD4+ T cells from blood. V gene TRBV11-2 combines with J gene TRBJ1-1; no clear D. The TCR was taken from a female donor in good health, serving as a healthy control. CDR3 sequence: CASSSTMDWNTEAFF. The CDR3 DNA is TGTGCCAGCAGCTCCACGATGGACTGGAACACTGAAGCTTTCTTT. The full variable domain, completed using reference TRBV11-2 and TRBJ1-1, is EAGVAQSPRYKIIEKRQSVAFWCNPISGHATLYWYQQILGQGPKLLIQFQNNGVVDDSQLPKDRFSAERLKGVDSTLKIQPAKLEDSAVYLCASSSTMDWNTEAFFGQGTRLTVV.